These 12 T cell receptor beta chains were all obtained from the same sample, sequenced in a study of shared clonotypes between healthy human individuals. Profiling relied on immunoSEQ multiplex PCR, and the TCRdb table lists in-frame clones only, not all of them. The sample contains 1,500,000 or so clones, approximately 98.5% of which appear only once. Specimen: naive CD4+ T cells sorted from blood. Subset reported: CD45RA+ positively selected. Receptor source: a man aged 25 to 40 in good health.

The gene calls are TRBV27 and TRBJ1-1, with D uncertain. CDR3 length: 14 residues. V lost 3 bases, J lost 7 bases, and 15 bases lay in between. Germline V gives CDR1 MNHEY, CDR2 SMNVEV (reference sequence). As DNA, the CDR3 is TGTGCCAGCAGTTTGTTAGGTCGAAGCGGTGAAGCTTTCTTT. Residues: CASSLLGRSGEAFF.

CDR3 amino acids: CAISEHGLPDNEQFF. Here the CDR3 DNA reads TGTGCCATCAGTGAGCACGGACTACCGGACAATGAGCAGTTCTTC. The chain joins TRBV10-3 to TRBJ2-1, with D tentatively TRBD2 (6 bases). The V end was cut by 2 bases, the J end by 5 bases, with 13 bases between. Germline CDR1 is ENHRY and CDR2 is SYGVKD. This CDR3 contains 15 residues.

This clone was seen once. This chain links TRBV6-1 with TRBJ1-2; 8 bases map to TRBD1. Trimming cost V 4 bases and J 7 bases; bases outside gene matches: 5. The germline gives CDR1 MNHNS, CDR2 SASEGT. CDR3 length equals 13 residues. DNA for the CDR3: TGTGCCAGCAGTGCGACAGGGGAACGTGGCTACACCTTC. Amino acids: CASSATGERGYTF.

The chain carries TRBV19 and TRBJ1-1; no reliable D call. This CDR3 contains 13 residues. Germline CDR1 and CDR2: LNHDA and SQIVND (reference sequence). V lost 2 bases to trimming and J lost 11 bases, with 15 bases between them. CDR3 DNA: TGTGCCAGTAGTATAAATTTGATACACCTTGCTTTCTTT. As protein: CASSINLIHLAFF.

The chain is built from TRBV5-4 and TRBJ2-7; D ambiguous. This CDR3 contains 15 residues. Trimming stripped 0 bases from V and 2 bases from J, with 12 bases between. The germline gives CDR1 SGHNT, CDR2 YYREEE (reference sequence). This CDR3 reads CASSLESGIPYEQYF. The CDR3 DNA reads TGTGCCAGCAGCTTGGAGTCCGGCATACCCTACGAGCAGTACTTC.

V is TRBV7-9 and J is TRBJ1-2, with D unclear. CDR3 size: 11 residues. V was pared by 4 bases and J by 8 bases, with 8 bases between. Germline values: CDR1 SEHNR, CDR2 FQNEAQ (reference sequence). Here the CDR3 reads CASSSSLGYTF. As DNA, the CDR3 is TGTGCCAGCAGCTCCAGCTTGGGCTACACCTTC.

The chain has TRBV11-3 and TRBJ2-1; 8 nucleotides agree with TRBD1. Germline CDR1 and CDR2: SGHNT and YENEEA. The CDR3 totals 16 residues. V was pared by 6 bases and J by 3 bases, with 10 bases of the junction left unmatched. In nucleotides, the CDR3 is TGTGCCAGCAGTAACCGAAGGACAGGGCGCTACAATGAGCAGTTCTTC. Translating it yields CASSNRRTGRYNEQFF.

The rearrangement links TRBV2 to TRBJ2-2; 8 nucleotides line up with TRBD2. V was clipped by 4 bases and J by 5 bases; unmatched bases: 9. CDR3 length: 16 amino acids. CDR1 and CDR2 from the germline V gene are SNHLY and FYNNEI. The CDR3 bases are TGTGCCAGCAGTGGAAGGACTAGCCCCGGGACCGGGGAGCTGTTTTTT. This gives the protein CASSGRTSPGTGELFF.

The chain is built from TRBV18 and TRBJ2-7; D possibly corresponds to TRBD1 (5 bases). The CDR3 length is 15 residues. Germline CDR1 KGHSH, CDR2 LQKENI. V was clipped by 0 bases and J by 6 bases, with 15 bases between them. This CDR3 reads CASSPPSRDQSEQYF. CDR3 sequence (DNA): TGTGCCAGCTCACCACCATCCAGGGATCAGAGCGAGCAGTACTTC.

The V call is TRBV6-1, the J call TRBJ2-7; D is possibly TRBD2 (5 bases). Germline V lookup: CDR1 MNHNS, CDR2 SASEGT. The CDR3 contains 15 residues. V dropped 4 bases and J dropped 0 bases, with 13 bases sitting between them. CDR3 in DNA: TGTGCCAGCAGTGCGCCCCGGACTGCCTCCTACGAGCAGTACTTC. Translated: CASSAPRTASYEQYF.

The J gene is TRBJ2-1, the V gene TRBV19; D assignment may be TRBD1 or TRBD2 (5 bases each). The germline gives CDR1 LNHDA, CDR2 SQIVND (reference sequence). V was trimmed by 7 bases and J by 4 bases, leaving 17 bases between them. CDR3 length: 15 residues. The CDR3 nucleotides are TGTGCCAGTACTCTCGGGGCGGGCCATTACAATGAGCAGTTCTTC. Its protein product is CASTLGAGHYNEQFF.

This chain joins TRBV15 and TRBJ2-3, with 9 bases identical to TRBD1. Germline lookup yields CDR1 LNHNV and CDR2 YYDKDF (reference sequence). V lost 0 bases, J lost 2 bases, and 9 bases stayed unmatched. The CDR3 totals 18 residues. CDR3 protein: CATSRDPPGTGSTDTQYF. For the CDR3, the DNA is TGTGCCACCAGCAGAGACCCTCCCGGGACAGGGTCCACAGATACGCAGTATTTT.